This T cell receptor beta chain is from a study of graft-versus-host responses after intestinal transplantation. Looking at the study overall: Anti-thymocyte globulin induction was given to all recipients, followed by tacrolimus and steroids for 2 to 3 years.

Trimming shortened V by 4 bases and J by 2 bases, and 8 bases separated the two germline ends. The CDR3 totals 14 residues. The germline V gene encodes CDR1 SGHAT and CDR2 FQNNGV. This table comes from immunoSEQ multiplex PCR, and its TCRdb copy is limited to in-frame clones, with some not included. The table records tens of thousands of clones, about 90% of them present only once. This material consisted of PBMCs, taken around 120 days after intestinal transplantation. The rearrangement joins TRBV11-2 to TRBJ1-4; D gene ambiguous. The TCR was taken from a human patient who received an intestinal transplant, so some T cells may come from the graft donor. The CDR3 nucleotides read TGTGCCAGCAGCTCCTCCGGGACTAATGAAAAACTGTTTTTT. Amino acid sequence: CASSSSGTNEKLFF.